This TCR beta chain was obtained from a study of T-cell memory formation after mild COVID-19. Findings of the study overall: CD4+ contracting clones were found mainly in CM and EM, and CD8+ ones in EMRA.

The CDR3 runs 10 residues. Germline loops: CDR1 SEHNR, CDR2 FQNEAQ (reference sequence). V lost 3 bases and J lost 10, with 4 bases in between. This clonotype has a handful of counts. Its matching antigen is unknown. TCRdb re-derived calls from the 5' RACE reads in MiXCR, one entry per CDR3 protein. This sample carries more than 80,000 distinct CDR3 sequences, roughly 12% of them seen once, and the ten largest clones take approximately 30%. This TCR derives from an adult woman who had mild COVID-19 (a few samples of this study predate the infection). Cell type and time point are not known. The chain recombines TRBV7-9 with TRBJ2-1; D ambiguous. The sequencing input was PBMCs or a T cell subset sorted from them (not recorded which). In DNA form, the CDR3 reads TGTGCCAGCAGCTTCACCGAGCAGTTCTTC. This gives the protein CASSFTEQFF.